Presented here are 31 T cell receptor beta chains from one specimen sequenced in a study of cytomegalovirus exposure and HLA in healthy donors. The PCR employed 60 Vbeta primers together with 13 Jbeta primers. Libraries were prepared by immunoSEQ multiplex PCR; TCRdb keeps only in-frame clonotypes and omits some of them. In the table there are fewer than 85,000 clones, around 66% of which are singletons. The sequenced sample consisted of PBMCs. The receptors stem from a man between 60 and 75 years old in good health and CMV-seropositive.

The J gene is TRBJ2-5, the V gene TRBV7-2; D perhaps matches TRBD1 (6 bases). The J call may be mistaken, given a closer DNA end match to TRBJ2-7. CDR1 is SGHTA and CDR2 is FQGNSA in the germline V gene. CDR3 size: 17 residues. DNA of the CDR3: TGTGCCAGCAGCTTAGCGCTAGCAGGGGCTTCTTCCTACGAGCAGTACTTC. Amino acids: CASSLALAGASSYEQYF.

The chain joins TRBV21-1 to TRBJ1-4. TRBV21-1 is noted as a pseudogene. The CDR3 extends over 17 amino acids. CDR3 in amino acids: CASSNRMEAAGNEKLFF. Written as DNA, the CDR3 is TGTGCCAGCAGCAACAGGATGGAGGCCGCCGGTAATGAAAAACTGTTTTTT.

This chain connects TRBV11-2 to TRBJ1-3; D may be TRBD1 (5 bases). Deletions cut 5 bases from V and 0 bases from J, with 14 bases between. Germline V lookup: CDR1 SGHAT, CDR2 FQNNGV. CDR3 length: 16 amino acids. CDR3 residues: CASSPLDRSSGNTIYF. The DNA of the CDR3 is TGTGCCAGCAGCCCCCTCGACAGAAGCTCTGGAAACACCATATATTTT.

CDR3 loop: CASSGPRGLYTEAFF. The CDR3 DNA reads TGTGCCAGCAGTGGCCCGCGGGGGCTGTACACTGAAGCTTTCTTT. The chain links TRBV6-1 to TRBJ1-1; D possibly corresponds to TRBD1 (6 bases). V dropped 4 bases and J dropped 3 bases, with 15 bases sitting between them. This CDR3 is 15 amino acids long. Germline V gene lookup returns CDR1 MNHNS and CDR2 SASEGT.

The rearrangement joins TRBV6-6 to TRBJ2-3, with D unclear. CDR3 length: 12 amino acids. The germline V gene encodes CDR1 MNHNY and CDR2 SVGAGI (reference sequence). Trimming left V 8 bases short and J 0 bases short, with 6 bases between. The CDR3 is CASQTSTDTQYF. CDR3 DNA: TGTGCCAGCCAAACTAGCACAGATACGCAGTATTTT.

The V call is TRBV6-7, the J call TRBJ2-3; TRBD2 agrees at 7 bases. TRBV6-7 is designated an ORF whose function remains uncertain. The length of the CDR3 is 20 residues. Trimming took 0 bases from V and 1 from J; bases not matched to a gene: 16. As DNA, the CDR3 is TGTGCCAGCAGTTACTCTGATGGGGGGGTGAAGTTTATTGGCACAGATACGCAGTATTTT. As protein: CASSYSDGGVKFIGTDTQYF.

The V and J genes are TRBV5-4 and TRBJ2-5, with D maybe TRBD2 (6 bases). This CDR3 spans 13 amino acids. The germline V gene encodes CDR1 SGHNT and CDR2 YYREEE (reference sequence). V was trimmed by 0 bases and J by 5 bases, leaving 8 bases between them. The CDR3 reads CASSLDSGETQYF. As DNA, the CDR3 is TGTGCCAGCAGCTTGGACAGCGGGGAGACCCAGTACTTC.

This clone was picked up one time. The chain combines TRBV2 with TRBJ2-1, with D perhaps matching TRBD2 (6 bases). The CDR3 spans 13 residues. With 9 bases removed from V and 4 bases from J, the gap between germline ends came to 13 bases. The germline gives CDR1 SNHLY, CDR2 FYNNEI. The CDR3 DNA is TGTGCCAGTCTAATGGGGGGATACAATGAGCAGTTCTTC. Amino acids: CASLMGGYNEQFF.

The chain links TRBV5-4 to TRBJ1-1; TRBD1 aligns across 8 bases. Per germline, CDR1 SGHNT and CDR2 YYREEE (reference sequence). There are 11 residues in the CDR3. J was trimmed by 10 bases and V by 5 bases; bases with no gene match: 4. CDR3: CASSSTGGAFF. CDR3 DNA sequence: TGTGCCAGCAGTTCTACAGGGGGAGCTTTCTTT.

The CDR3 sequence is CASSLISRLAGSTGELFF. The CDR3 bases are TGTGCCAGCAGTTTAATAAGTAGACTAGCGGGGAGTACCGGGGAGCTGTTTTTT. The V gene is TRBV28, the J gene TRBJ2-2; 11 nucleotides align to TRBD2. The V segment lost 2 bases and the J segment 5 bases; nucleotides outside the gene matches: 10. The CDR3 is 18 residues long. Germline V gene sequence: CDR1 MDHEN, CDR2 SYDVKM. Full variable domain (remainder filled in from reference TRBV28 and TRBJ2-2): DVKVTQSSRYLVKRTGEKVFLECVQDMDHENMFWYRQDPGLGLRLIYFSYDVKMKEKGDIPEGYSVSREKKERFSLILESASTNQTSMYLCASSLISRLAGSTGELFFGEGSRLTVL.

J is TRBJ1-2 and V is TRBV27; no definite D call. The V and J ends lost 5 bases and 5 bases respectively, with 12 bases between them. The germline V gene encodes CDR1 MNHEY and CDR2 SMNVEV (reference sequence). The CDR3 has 13 residues. The CDR3: CASSPTRWYGYTF. The CDR3 DNA sequence: TGTGCCAGCAGTCCTACGAGATGGTATGGCTACACCTTC.

This chain joins TRBV6-5 and TRBJ1-2; D is possibly TRBD1 (6 bases). This CDR3 region has 16 residues. The ends were cut back, 2 bases at V and 3 bases at J, with 16 bases in the middle. Germline V CDR1 and CDR2: MNHEY, SVGAGI. CDR3 in amino acids: CASSYRSGQTYYGYTF. CDR3 DNA sequence: TGTGCCAGCAGTTACCGCTCCGGACAGACGTACTATGGCTACACCTTC.

The table lists this clone with a few counts. This chain links TRBV6-1 with TRBJ1-3, with 8 bases fitting TRBD1. Per germline, CDR1 MNHNS and CDR2 SASEGT. The CDR3 totals 16 residues. With V trimmed by 2 bases and J by 7 bases, 10 bases remained unmatched. CDR3 coding DNA: TGTGCCAGCAGTGAAAGCCTTGGACAGGGTGGGAACACCATATATTTT. Translated: CASSESLGQGGNTIYF.

The chain has TRBV7-6 and TRBJ1-4, with D possibly matching TRBD1 (5 bases). V dropped 0 bases and J dropped 5 bases, with 22 bases sitting between them. CDR1 and CDR2 (germline): SGHVS, FNYEAQ. The CDR3 runs 19 residues. CDR3 DNA: TGTGCCAGCAGCTTAGCATATGTGGCAAGGGGAACCCTCAATGAAAAACTGTTTTTT. Encoded protein: CASSLAYVARGTLNEKLFF.

This chain joins TRBV6-5 and TRBJ2-2; 10 nucleotides agree with TRBD1. Germline CDR1 reads MNHEY; CDR2 reads SVGAGI. The CDR3 runs to 16 residues. Germline trimming cut 7 bases from V and 8 bases from J; bases unmatched to any gene: 13. The CDR3 sequence: CASTYSGQGTGGELFF. The CDR3 DNA follows: TGTGCCAGCACCTACTCGGGACAGGGGACTGGGGGGGAGCTGTTTTTT.

The gene calls are TRBV19 and TRBJ2-7; 7 bases are shared with TRBD1. CDR1 is LNHDA and CDR2 is SQIVND in the germline V gene (reference sequence). V lost 5 bases and J lost 5; bases outside the gene matches: 3. This CDR3 has 12 residues. CDR3 nucleotides: TGTGCCAGTAGTCCGACAGGGCACGAGCAGTACTTC. This translates into CASSPTGHEQYF.

This clone has only a few counts. The V gene is TRBV5-6, the J gene TRBJ2-1; D remains ambiguous. This CDR3 comprises 15 residues. From germline, CDR1 is SGHDT and CDR2 YYEEEE. Between the trimmed V and J ends, which lost 7 bases and 3 bases, there was a span of 17 bases. DNA for the CDR3: TGTGCCAGCCGACCTGACAATTCCTACTACAATGAGCAGTTCTTC. This codes for CASRPDNSYYNEQFF.

The chain uses TRBV5-4 and TRBJ2-2, with D hard to call. The V gene's germline CDR1 is SGHNT and CDR2 YYREEE (reference sequence). CDR3 size: 11 residues. Trimming left V 3 bases short and J 7 bases short, with 4 bases between. The CDR3 DNA follows: TGTGCCAGCAGCTCCGGCGGGGAGCTGTTTTTT. It yields the protein CASSSGGELFF.

This chain joins TRBV9 and TRBJ2-7; a possible D gene is TRBD1 (5 bases). V gave up 0 bases and J gave up 4 bases, with 14 bases separating them. The CDR3 consists of 15 residues. Per germline, CDR1 SGDLS and CDR2 YYNGEE. The CDR3 sequence is CASSVGATGAYEQYF. For the CDR3, the DNA is TGTGCCAGCAGCGTAGGGGCCACAGGCGCGTACGAGCAGTACTTC.

This clone has more than one count but fewer than ten. The junction differs from germline at one of its ends, possibly a read error. The CDR3: CSSSFNDAGVTDTQYF. The DNA for the CDR3 is TGTTCCAGCAGCTTTAACGACGCGGGGGTCACAGATACGCAGTATTTT. The chain has TRBV7-9 and TRBJ2-3, with 7 bases identical to TRBD2. The CDR3 runs to 16 residues. CDR1 SEHNR and CDR2 FQNEAQ come from the germline V gene (reference sequence).

This clone was counted a few times. V is TRBV29-1 and J is TRBJ2-5; 9 positions match TRBD1. The CDR3 has 14 amino acids. Germline values: CDR1 SQVTM, CDR2 ANQGSEA. V trimming: 6 bases; J trimming: 7 bases; junction bases outside the gene matches: 12. The CDR3 DNA sequence: TGCAGCGTGTCTCCGGGACAGGGTGGGGGGACCCAGTACTTC. Amino acid sequence: CSVSPGQGGGTQYF.

V usage is TRBV19 and J usage is TRBJ2-1; tentative D call: TRBD2 (6 bases). Germline loops: CDR1 LNHDA, CDR2 SQIVND (reference sequence). The germline V and J ends were trimmed by 8 bases and 4 bases, with 18 bases remaining between them. This CDR3 is 15 amino acids long. The DNA for the CDR3 is TGTGCCAGTTCGCCGAGGGGCGGGGAGTACAATGAGCAGTTCTTC. Amino acids: CASSPRGGEYNEQFF.

The chain is built from TRBV5-1 and TRBJ2-7, with 8 positions matching TRBD1. The CDR3 has 14 residues. The germline V gene encodes CDR1 SGHRS and CDR2 YFSETQ. J was trimmed by 0 bases and V by 2 bases; bases with no gene match: 1. The CDR3 nucleotides read TGCGCCAGCAGCTTACAGGGGGGCTCCTACGAGCAGTACTTC. Translating it yields CASSLQGGSYEQYF.

This clone turned up a few times. The rearrangement links TRBV2 to TRBJ1-4; unclear D gene. Trimming took off 3 bases at V and 2 bases at J, with 7 bases between the two ends. CDR1 is SNHLY, CDR2 FYNNEI, per germline. The CDR3 contains 14 residues. This chain's CDR3 is CASSDGETNEKLFF. The CDR3, as DNA: TGTGCCAGCAGTGACGGGGAGACTAATGAAAAACTGTTTTTT.

The gene calls are TRBV30 and TRBJ1-6; weak D call: TRBD1 (6 bases). The CDR3 extends over 15 amino acids. CDR1 is GTSNPN, CDR2 SVGIG, per germline (reference sequence). The V gene lost 1 base and the J gene lost 10 bases, with 17 bases spanning the gap. The CDR3 region has the DNA TGTGCCTGGAGTGCAAACAGGGAGAGGACGTCACCCCTCCACTTT. Translating it yields CAWSANRERTSPLHF.

The J gene is TRBJ2-1, the V gene TRBV27; TRBD2 is a possible D gene (6 bases). V shed 4 bases and J shed 8 bases, with 12 bases lying between them. Per germline, CDR1 MNHEY and CDR2 SMNVEV (reference sequence). The CDR3 is made up of 13 amino acids. For the CDR3, the DNA is TGTGCCAGCAGTTGGACGGGGGTAGATGAGCAGTTCTTC. Translation gives CASSWTGVDEQFF.

The chain combines TRBV10-3 with TRBJ2-1, with 8 positions matching TRBD2. The junction had 8 bases not matched to a gene; V was cut back by 6 bases and J by 7 bases. Germline V lookup: CDR1 ENHRY, CDR2 SYGVKD. The CDR3 runs to 14 residues. The CDR3 protein is CAISPSGSGNEQFF. As DNA, the CDR3 is TGTGCCATCAGCCCCAGCGGGAGTGGAAATGAGCAGTTCTTC.

This chain uses TRBV4-2 with TRBJ1-1, with D tentatively TRBD1 (5 bases). The CDR3 runs to 13 residues. The germline gives CDR1 LGHNA, CDR2 YNFKEQ. The V end was cut by 7 bases, the J end by 4 bases, with 13 bases between. CDR3 coding DNA: TGTGCCAGCAAGTCGGGGGGACTCACTGAAGCTTTCTTT. It specifies CASKSGGLTEAFF.

This clone appeared a few times. This chain uses TRBV7-6 with TRBJ2-3; D gene unclear. Germline CDR1 is SGHVS and CDR2 is FNYEAQ. CDR3 length equals 13 residues. V was trimmed by 2 bases and J by 5 bases, leaving 8 bases between them. The CDR3 region is CASSLMVGDTQYF. The CDR3 region has the DNA TGTGCCAGCAGCTTAATGGTCGGAGATACGCAGTATTTT.

This sequence joins TRBV4-1 and TRBJ1-3, with a weak D call TRBD1 (6 bases). The CDR3 totals 15 residues. Germline V gene lookup returns CDR1 MGHRA and CDR2 YSYEKL. V lost 3 bases and J lost 4, with 13 bases in between. This CDR3 is CASSQATGIGNTIYF. DNA of the CDR3: TGCGCCAGCAGCCAGGCGACAGGAATAGGAAACACCATATATTTT.

V usage is TRBV30 and J usage is TRBJ1-5, with 8 bases fitting TRBD1. The CDR3 spans 15 residues. V lost 7 bases, J lost 2 bases, and 10 bases stayed unmatched. In germline, CDR1 is GTSNPN, CDR2 SVGIG (reference sequence). CDR3 region: CAFRTGLYGNQPQHF. The CDR3 DNA follows: TGTGCCTTCCGGACAGGGCTTTACGGCAATCAGCCCCAGCATTTT.